The clone carrying this TCR beta chain was observed at least ten times. No antigen is known for it. Criteria for exclusion of patients were uncontrolled infection, other autoimmune disease, pregnancy or lactation. Based on clinical symptoms, serum thyroxine and TRAb, thyroid ultrasound and orbital computed tomography, diagnoses were reached. The TCR beta CDR3 regions underwent amplification using RNA transcripts as the source. The primer set for the first-round RT-PCR of the TCR CDR3 was HTBI. In TCRdb, the multiplex PCR reads were re-called with MiXCR into one record per CDR3 protein. The top ten clones hold around 29% of a sample with hundreds of thousands of distinct CDR3 sequences, 30% to 40% of them seen once. These data belong to a study of T cells in Graves' hyperthyroidism and ophthalmopathy. Study outcomes and limitations: From stable hyperthyroidism, ophthalmopathy was separated by a 13 V-J model. Blood also showed most of the thyroid clonotypes that were expanded above 0.001.

Trimming pared 2 bases from V and 3 bases from J, leaving 8 bases between. Germline-derived CDR1 and CDR2 are MGHDK and SYGVNS. This CDR3 spans 14 amino acids. This chain connects TRBV25-1 to TRBJ1-5; tentatively, D is TRBD1 (6 bases). The sequenced material came from blood. The receptor comes from a woman aged 40 to 55 with Graves' hyperthyroidism. CDR3: CASSEQGHNQPQHF. For the CDR3, the DNA is TGTGCCAGCAGTGAACAGGGGCACAATCAGCCCCAGCATTTT. The whole variable domain, filled in from reference TRBV25-1 and TRBJ1-5, reads EADIYQTPRYLVIGTGKKITLECSQTMGHDKMYWYQQDPGMELHLIHYSYGVNSTEKGDLSSESTVSRIRTEHFPLTLESARPSHTSQYLCASSEQGHNQPQHFGDGTRLSIL.